The 28 T cell receptor beta chains reported below all come from one sample, sequenced in a study of blood T cell repertoires in COVID-19. Only in-frame clones appear in the TCRdb table, and some are missing; sequencing was by immunoSEQ multiplex PCR. In the table there are roughly 130,000 clones, just under 85% of which are singletons. Sequencing input: peripheral blood. The receptors derive from a woman aged 45 to 65 with acute or convalescent COVID-19.

The chain joins TRBV24-1 to TRBJ2-3, with unresolved D. The germline V gene has CDR1 KGHDR and CDR2 SFDVKD. The CDR3 has 15 amino acids. Trimming stripped 1 base from V and 0 bases from J, with 7 bases between. The CDR3 is CATSDFGLSTDTQYF. The DNA for the CDR3 is TGTGCCACCAGTGATTTTGGGCTTAGCACAGATACGCAGTATTTT.

The chain links TRBV18 to TRBJ2-1; D might be TRBD2 (6 bases). Germline values: CDR1 KGHSH, CDR2 LQKENI. The CDR3 covers 15 residues. V lost 0 bases and J 7 bases, leaving 13 bases between the germline ends. The CDR3 protein is CASSPPSLRGNEQFF. DNA for the CDR3: TGTGCCAGCTCACCACCGTCTCTCCGGGGGAATGAGCAGTTCTTC.

This chain joins TRBV5-1 and TRBJ1-1; 9 bases align to TRBD1. Germline CDR1 SGHRS, CDR2 YFSETQ. J lost 6 bases, V lost 6 bases, and 9 bases had no gene match. The CDR3 extends over 14 amino acids. CDR3 coding DNA: TGCGCCAGCACCGAACAGGGGGCAAGATCTGAAGCTTTCTTT. Translating gives CASTEQGARSEAFF. The full variable domain, completed using reference TRBV5-1 and TRBJ1-1, is KAGVTQTPRYLIKTRGQQVTLSCSPISGHRSVSWYQQTPGQGLQFLFEYFSETQRNKGNFPGRFSGRQFSNSRSEMNVSTLELGDSALYLCASTEQGARSEAFFGQGTRLTVV.

V and J are TRBV2 and TRBJ1-1; a possible D gene is TRBD1 (6 bases). This CDR3 contains 13 residues. Trimming removed 9 bases from V and 1 base from J, with 12 bases in between. Germline CDR1 SNHLY, CDR2 FYNNEI. The CDR3 reads CASIGTPNTEAFF. Written as DNA, the CDR3 is TGTGCCAGTATCGGGACACCGAACACTGAAGCTTTCTTT.

The chain employs TRBV7-6 and TRBJ2-3; TRBD2 aligns across 12 bases. Germline V gene data show CDR1 as SGHVS and CDR2 as FNYEAQ. V dropped 5 bases and J dropped 5; count of bases not matched to a gene: 8. The CDR3 sequence is 16 residues long. CDR3 in amino acids: CASSPRLAGEGDTQYF. CDR3 DNA sequence: TGTGCCAGCAGCCCCCGACTAGCGGGGGAAGGAGATACGCAGTATTTT.

The DNA of the CDR3 is TGTGCCAGCAGCCCCAAGCCGGGGGGAACAGGGGCCAACGTCCTGACTTTC. Translated, it gives CASSPKPGGTGANVLTF. V gene TRBV3-1 (or the pseudogene TRBV3-2) combines with J gene TRBJ2-6, with 7 bases identical to TRBD2. With 4 bases clipped from V and 4 bases from J, the junction kept 10 bases outside the gene matches. Germline lookup yields CDR1 LGHDT and CDR2 YNNKEL (reference sequence). The CDR3 covers 17 residues.

This clone was observed a single time. V and J are TRBV28 and TRBJ2-7; D is unresolved. The V gene lost 4 bases and the J gene lost 1 base, with 11 bases spanning the gap. Germline V gene sequence: CDR1 MDHEN, CDR2 SYDVKM. This CDR3 spans 14 amino acids. CDR3 nucleotide sequence: TGTGCCAGCAGTTCCTCGACACGTTCCTACGAGCAGTACTTC. This sequence encodes CASSSSTRSYEQYF.

The V gene is TRBV10-2, the J gene TRBJ1-5; 9 nucleotides match TRBD1. V was clipped by 6 bases and J by 1 base; unmatched bases: 7. This CDR3 spans 16 amino acids. Germline V gene lookup returns CDR1 WSHSY and CDR2 SAAADI. The CDR3 DNA follows: TGCGCCAGCAGCTCTAGGGACAGGGCCAGCAATCAGCCCCAGCATTTT. Protein product: CASSSRDRASNQPQHF.

The chain recombines TRBV12-3 or TRBV12-4 with TRBJ2-3; possible D gene TRBD2, 6 bases. Trimming pared 6 bases from V and 7 bases from J, leaving 11 bases between. The CDR3 has 12 residues. The CDR3 coding sequence is TGTGCCAGCAGCCCTGGGGGGAATACGCAGTATTTT. Its protein is CASSPGGNTQYF.

The J gene is TRBJ1-5, the V gene TRBV15, with D hard to call. The V end lost 0 bases, the J end lost 2 bases, and 11 bases lay between the germline ends. Per germline, CDR1 LNHNV and CDR2 YYDKDF (reference sequence). The CDR3 length is 16 residues. CDR3 nucleotides: TGTGCCACCAGCAGAGAGACTGCCACGGGCAATCAGCCCCAGCATTTT. As protein: CATSRETATGNQPQHF. Filled out from reference TRBV15 and TRBJ1-5, the complete variable domain reads DAMVIQNPRYQVTQFGKPVTLSCSQTLNHNVMYWYQQKSSQAPKLLFHYYDKDFNNEADTPDNFQSRRPNTSFCFLDIRSPGLGDTAMYLCATSRETATGNQPQHFGDGTRLSIL.

The CDR3 region has the DNA TGCGCCAGCAGCTTGGGCGTAGCGGGGGGAAGGTCGGAGTACTTC. As protein: CASSLGVAGGRSEYF. V gene TRBV5-1 combines with J gene TRBJ2-7, with 10 bases fitting TRBD2. The CDR3 has 15 residues. Germline V gene sequence: CDR1 SGHRS, CDR2 YFSETQ. With 0 bases clipped from V and 11 bases from J, the junction kept 11 bases outside the gene matches.

J is TRBJ1-3 and V is TRBV5-6, with 8 bases lining up with TRBD1. Germline assignment: CDR1 SGHDT and CDR2 YYEEEE. Trimming took 0 bases from V and 3 from J; bases not matched to a gene: 5. This CDR3 comprises 16 residues. The CDR3 DNA follows: TGTGCCAGCAGCTTGGGGCAGGGGGCCTTTGGAAACACCATATATTTT. It specifies CASSLGQGAFGNTIYF.

The rearrangement joins TRBV5-1 to TRBJ1-1; a weak D match, TRBD1 (5 bases). CDR1 and CDR2 (germline): SGHRS, YFSETQ. The germline V and J ends were trimmed by 5 bases and 1 base, with 9 bases remaining between them. CDR3 length equals 13 residues. CDR3 coding DNA: TGCGCCAGCAGTTACACAGGGAACACTGAAGCTTTCTTT. Residues: CASSYTGNTEAFF.

The sample holds a few counts of this clone. The V and J genes are TRBV5-6 and TRBJ2-7, with a weak D call TRBD2 (7 bases). CDR1 SGHDT and CDR2 YYEEEE come from the germline V gene. CDR3 length equals 11 residues. V was shortened by 4 bases and J by 12 bases, with 14 bases between the two germline ends. Here the CDR3 reads CASSRGGALYF. For the CDR3, the DNA is TGTGCCAGCAGCCGAGGGGGGGCCCTGTACTTC.

V gene TRBV18 combines with J gene TRBJ1-3; D is unresolved. V was shortened by 3 bases and J by 8 bases, with 8 bases between the two germline ends. CDR1 is KGHSH and CDR2 is LQKENI in the germline V gene. The CDR3 has 12 amino acids. The CDR3 loop reads CASSPGRDTIYF. The CDR3 bases are TGTGCCAGCTCACCCGGTCGGGACACCATATATTTT.

The V gene is TRBV6-6, the J gene TRBJ2-7; 9 bases agree with TRBD2. The V segment lost 5 bases and the J segment 4 bases; nucleotides outside the gene matches: 3. CDR1 and CDR2 from the germline V gene are MNHNY and SVGAGI (reference sequence). The CDR3 length is 13 residues. CDR3 DNA: TGTGCCAGCAGTGCTAGCGGGGCGTACGAGCAGTACTTC. Residues: CASSASGAYEQYF.

The chain combines TRBV3-1 (or the pseudogene TRBV3-2) with TRBJ1-6, with a possible D match to TRBD1 (6 bases). This CDR3 spans 14 amino acids. Germline V gene lookup returns CDR1 LGHDT and CDR2 YNNKEL (reference sequence). Trimming shortened V by 1 base and J by 6 bases, and 7 bases separated the two germline ends. The CDR3 sequence: CASSQGTANSPLHF. DNA of the CDR3: TGTGCCAGCAGCCAAGGGACAGCTAATTCACCCCTCCACTTT.

The J gene is TRBJ1-5, the V gene TRBV2; 8 bases are a match to TRBD1. Trimming cost V 6 bases and J 3 bases; bases outside gene matches: 7. CDR1 and CDR2 from the germline V gene are SNHLY and FYNNEI. The length of the CDR3 is 15 residues. The CDR3 DNA is TGTGCCAGCAGGATACAGGGGGAGGCCAATCAGCCCCAGCATTTT. It is translated as CASRIQGEANQPQHF.

This clone has a single count. The chain has TRBV27 and TRBJ1-1; D perhaps matches TRBD1 (5 bases). Trimming stripped 8 bases from V and 2 bases from J, with 12 bases between. Germline-derived CDR1 and CDR2 are MNHEY and SMNVEV (reference sequence). The CDR3 runs 13 residues. The CDR3 reads CASSFRVNTEAFF. The CDR3 nucleotides are TGTGCCAGCTCATTCAGGGTTAACACTGAAGCTTTCTTT.

J is TRBJ1-6 and V is TRBV5-5, with 10 positions matching TRBD1. J was trimmed by 7 bases and V by 4 bases; bases with no gene match: 5. From germline, CDR1 is SGHKS and CDR2 YYEKEE (reference sequence). The CDR3 is 15 amino acids. Written as DNA, the CDR3 is TGTGCCAGCAGCCTAATGGACAGGGGGAATTCACCCCTCCACTTT. Amino acid sequence: CASSLMDRGNSPLHF.

J is TRBJ2-2 and V is TRBV7-8, with 8 positions matching TRBD1. The CDR3 has 16 residues. V lost 5 bases, J lost 7 bases, and 12 bases stayed unmatched. The V gene's germline CDR1 is SGHVS and CDR2 FQNEAQ. The CDR3 bases are TGTGCCAGCAGCGCTGGGACAGGTTTGACAGGCGGGGAGCTGTTTTTT. Its translation: CASSAGTGLTGGELFF. The complete variable domain, with remaining parts taken from reference TRBV7-8 and TRBJ2-2, reads GAGVSQSPRYKVAKRGQDVALRCDPISGHVSLFWYQQALGQGPEFLTYFQNEAQLDKSGLPSDRFFAERPEGSVSTLKIQRTQQEDSAVYLCASSAGTGLTGGELFFGEGSRLTVL.

The gene calls are TRBV10-3 and TRBJ2-1, with 12 bases lining up with TRBD2. The CDR3 totals 14 residues. CDR1 and CDR2 from the germline V gene are ENHRY and SYGVKD. With 4 bases clipped from V and 10 bases from J, the junction kept 5 bases outside the gene matches. The CDR3 protein is CAISATSGGPEQFF. The CDR3 nucleotides are TGTGCCATCAGTGCGACTAGCGGGGGCCCCGAGCAGTTCTTC.

V and J are TRBV28 and TRBJ2-3; TRBD2 matches 8 bases. The CDR3 covers 15 residues. Germline CDR1 is MDHEN and CDR2 is SYDVKM. Trimming cost V 5 bases and J 0 bases; bases outside gene matches: 4. CDR3 bases: TGTGCCAGCAGTAGCGGGGGAGCTAGCACAGATACGCAGTATTTT. Translated: CASSSGGASTDTQYF.

This rearrangement joins TRBV19 to TRBJ2-6; maybe TRBD2 (6 bases). Trimming removed 6 bases at V and 2 bases at J, with 23 bases between. This CDR3 has 19 residues. Germline lookup yields CDR1 LNHDA and CDR2 SQIVND (reference sequence). The CDR3 sequence: CASRESGNGGLAGANVLTF. The CDR3 bases are TGTGCCAGTAGAGAATCGGGAAACGGGGGTCTAGCTGGGGCCAACGTCCTGACTTTC.

The chain uses TRBV2 and TRBJ1-1; possible D gene TRBD1, 5 bases. Trimming stripped 3 bases from V and 5 bases from J, with 10 bases between. CDR3 length equals 13 residues. Germline lookup yields CDR1 SNHLY and CDR2 FYNNEI. The CDR3 DNA reads TGTGCCAGCAGTGAGCGGGGCCCAACTGAAGCTTTCTTT. The encoded protein is CASSERGPTEAFF.

V and J are TRBV28 and TRBJ1-3; D not resolved. Germline V gene lookup returns CDR1 MDHEN and CDR2 SYDVKM. V shed 5 bases and J shed 2 bases, with 10 bases lying between them. The CDR3 runs to 14 residues. CDR3 protein: CASSPQVAGNTIYF. As DNA, the CDR3 is TGTGCCAGCAGTCCCCAGGTAGCTGGAAACACCATATATTTT.

This chain uses TRBV30 with TRBJ1-6; tentative D call: TRBD1 (5 bases). The CDR3 is 15 residues long. Trimming shortened V by 0 bases and J by 6 bases, and 12 bases separated the two germline ends. Germline CDR1 GTSNPN, CDR2 SVGIG (reference sequence). The DNA for the CDR3 is TGTGCCTGGAGTGTAACCGGGGGAGGTAATTCACCCCTCCACTTT. This codes for CAWSVTGGGNSPLHF.

The J gene is TRBJ2-3, the V gene TRBV27; D is uncertain. V lost 10 bases to trimming and J lost 6 bases, with 14 bases between them. Germline CDR1 and CDR2: MNHEY and SMNVEV (reference sequence). The CDR3 length is 12 residues. The chain's CDR3 is CAITSHGDTQYF. CDR3 bases: TGTGCCATCACGAGTCACGGGGATACGCAGTATTTT.